Below are 6 T cell receptor beta chains sequenced from a single sample in a study of OX40 agonist ivuxolimab in advanced cancers. TCRdb keeps only in-frame clones here, not all; method: immunoSEQ multiplex PCR. The sample comprises some 71,000 clones, approximately 91% of which are singletons, and about 14% rests with the top ten. Sequenced material: CD4+ or CD8+ T cells sorted from blood, taken in a trial of the OX40 agonist ivuxolimab. The receptors were sampled from an adult with an advanced solid tumor such as melanoma, head and neck, liver or kidney cancer.

V gene TRBV9 combines with J gene TRBJ2-1; D not resolved. The CDR3 consists of 13 residues. Germline V gives CDR1 SGDLS, CDR2 YYNGEE. The ends were cut back, 4 bases at V and 6 bases at J, with 11 bases in the middle. Written as DNA, the CDR3 is TGTGCCAGCAGCCCCGACGGACGCAATGAGCAGTTCTTC. Translating it yields CASSPDGRNEQFF.

This clone is large by share. V gene TRBV4-2 combines with J gene TRBJ2-2; TRBD2 aligns across 9 bases. CDR1 and CDR2 (germline): LGHNA, YNFKEQ. With V trimmed by 4 bases and J by 7 bases, 13 bases remained unmatched. This CDR3 spans 17 amino acids. In DNA form, the CDR3 reads TGTGCCAGCAGCCCCCTGGGGGCGGGAGGGCCAGACGGGGAGCTGTTTTTT. Translating gives CASSPLGAGGPDGELFF.

CDR3 amino acids: CASRTPKGDRVNEQFF. CDR3 DNA sequence: TGTGCCAGCCGGACACCGAAAGGGGACAGGGTTAATGAGCAGTTCTTC. The chain joins TRBV28 to TRBJ2-1, with 9 bases matching TRBD1. V lost 8 bases and J lost 7; bases outside the gene matches: 15. CDR1 and CDR2 from the germline V gene are MDHEN and SYDVKM. This CDR3 comprises 16 residues.

Written as DNA, the CDR3 is TGTGCCAGCAGCCAAGCAGCCACAGGGGCAGATACGCAGTATTTT. Protein product: CASSQAATGADTQYF. The chain joins TRBV4-2 to TRBJ2-3; TRBD1 matches at 7 bases. The CDR3 is 15 amino acids. J lost 4 bases, V lost 1 base, and 5 bases had no gene match. CDR1 is LGHNA, CDR2 YNFKEQ, per germline.

In this sample, this clone turned up many times. The V gene is TRBV15, the J gene TRBJ1-5, with TRBD1 as a possible D gene (5 bases). The CDR3 contains 14 residues. V lost 4 bases and J lost 0, with 7 bases in between. Germline lookup yields CDR1 LNHNV and CDR2 YYDKDF (reference sequence). Here the CDR3 DNA reads TGTGCCACCAGCAAAGGACATAGCAATCAGCCCCAGCATTTT. Translation gives CATSKGHSNQPQHF.

V gene TRBV5-1 combines with J gene TRBJ2-7; 7 bases line up with TRBD2. This CDR3 region has 15 residues. Per germline, CDR1 SGHRS and CDR2 YFSETQ. Trimming cost V 0 bases and J 2 bases; bases outside gene matches: 5. The CDR3 DNA sequence: TGCGCCAGCAGCTTGGCGGGCGGGGGAGCCTACGAGCAGTACTTC. It translates to CASSLAGGGAYEQYF.